This TCR beta chain was recovered during a study of OX40 agonist ivuxolimab in advanced cancers. The V gene end was trimmed by 5 bases and the J gene end by 7 bases; junction bases not matched to a gene: 3. In germline, CDR1 is SGHVS, CDR2 FQNEAQ. The CDR3 totals 13 residues. Regarding this clone: Its target is unknown.

The table came from immunoSEQ multiplex PCR; TCRdb's copy has only in-frame clones and leaves some out. The sample comprises about 83,000 clones, approximately 84% of which are singletons, and around 7.8% rests with the top ten. Findings and caveats of the study: At 0.1 to 3.0 mg/kg, CD4+ and CD8+ blood T cells expanded clonally by week 6.

Sample: CD4+ or CD8+ T cells sorted from blood, taken in a trial of the OX40 agonist ivuxolimab. This sequence originates from an adult with an advanced solid tumor such as melanoma, head and neck, liver or kidney cancer. V and J are TRBV7-8 and TRBJ1-1, with 11 bases that match TRBD1. In DNA form, the CDR3 reads TGTGCCAGCAGCCGGACAGGGGGCATTGAAGCTTTCTTT. It yields the protein CASSRTGGIEAFF. Full variable domain (missing parts from reference TRBV7-8 and TRBJ1-1): GAGVSQSPRYKVAKRGQDVALRCDPISGHVSLFWYQQALGQGPEFLTYFQNEAQLDKSGLPSDRFFAERPEGSVSTLKIQRTQQEDSAVYLCASSRTGGIEAFFGQGTRLTVV.